The 2 T cell receptor beta chains below were found in one sample sequenced in a study of cytomegalovirus exposure and HLA in healthy donors. The primer mix had 60 Vbeta and 13 Jbeta primers. Data came from immunoSEQ multiplex PCR; TCRdb stores just in-frame clones and leaves some out. The table includes about 160,000 clones, 75% to 90% detected once. Sequences were obtained from PBMCs. The receptors shown here come from a woman between 18 and 30 years old in good health and CMV-seronegative.

The chain has TRBV2 and TRBJ1-5; 7 bases map to TRBD1. From germline, CDR1 is SNHLY and CDR2 FYNNEI. V shed 4 bases and J 3 bases; nucleotides not matched to a gene: 3. CDR3 size: 14 residues. Here the CDR3 DNA reads TGTGCCAGCAGTGGAGGGACAGTCAATCAGCCCCAGCATTTT. Its translation: CASSGGTVNQPQHF. The variable domain in full, with the rest retrieved from reference TRBV2 and TRBJ1-5, is EPEVTQTPSHQVTQMGQEVILRCVPISNHLYFYWYRQILGQKVEFLVSFYNNEISEKSEIFDDQFSVERPDGSNFTLKIRSTKLEDSAMYFCASSGGTVNQPQHFGDGTRLSIL.

The genes are TRBV5-8 and TRBJ2-5; the D gene is possibly TRBD1 (6 bases). Between the trimmed V and J ends, which lost 5 bases and 5 bases, there was a span of 13 bases. Germline CDR1 is SGHTS and CDR2 is YDEGEE. CDR3 length: 13 residues. The CDR3 nucleotides are TGTGCCAGCAGTTTACAGGGTAGCGAGACCCAGTACTTC. Translation gives CASSLQGSETQYF.